This T cell receptor beta chain was sequenced for a study of cytomegalovirus exposure and HLA in healthy donors. Study conclusions and caveats: CMV serostatus alone was available as immune exposure information. TCR beta sequences reportedly predicted most subjects' HLA-A and HLA-B alleles accurately. Using the classifier, cytomegalovirus status was reportedly diagnosed with high specificity and sensitivity.

The study ran its PCR with 60 Vbeta and 13 Jbeta primers. Clones were sequenced by immunoSEQ multiplex PCR, and TCRdb holds only the in-frame ones, with some missing. Of some 140,000 clones listed, about 80% are singletons. Comments on this clone: The antigen is not known.

Germline CDR1 is MDHEN and CDR2 is SYDVKM. This CDR3 is built from 16 residues. After removal of 7 bases from V and 2 bases from J, the junction contained 10 bases not matched to a gene. The V call is TRBV28, the J call TRBJ2-7, with 11 bases that match TRBD2. The sequence derives from a man in his thirties or forties in good health. Sequencing was performed on PBMCs. The CDR3: CASKRLASGGTYEQYF. CDR3 sequence (DNA): TGTGCCAGCAAACGGTTGGCTAGCGGGGGGACCTACGAGCAGTACTTC. The full variable domain, completed using reference TRBV28 and TRBJ2-7, is DVKVTQSSRYLVKRTGEKVFLECVQDMDHENMFWYRQDPGLGLRLIYFSYDVKMKEKGDIPEGYSVSREKKERFSLILESASTNQTSMYLCASKRLASGGTYEQYFGPGTRLTVT.